This TCR beta chain derives from a study of identical twins (dated by TCRdb to about 2016). Regarding the study in general: To test whether fetal clonotypes persist, the study used deep sequencing on TCR alpha and beta repertoires from monozygotic twins, unrelated adults of various ages, and cord blood. Replicate twin experiments were performed at different times using different library preparation protocols to rule out contamination.

Trimming removed 4 bases from V and 2 bases from J, leaving 18 bases between the germline ends. Taken from cysteine to phenylalanine, the CDR3 has 17 residues. Of the read, only the CDR3 DNA is kept; its 51 bases are in frame from base 1. The germline V gene (reference sequence) specifies SEHNR as CDR1 and FQNEAQ as CDR2. Library generation was performed with 5' RACE. The run used an Illumina HiSeq 2000. Template switching added a universal primer binding site, and the final cDNA carried a unique molecular identifier that allowed TCR cDNA molecules to be counted accurately. Specific primers in the conserved constant-segment region were used to synthesize first-strand cDNA for TCR alpha and beta chains. To control for contamination, every cDNA library carried two barcodes: a SMART-Mk sample barcode plus Illumina barcodes. TruSeq adapter sequences and Illumina sample barcodes were added in two successive PCR steps. TCR alpha and beta cDNA libraries were sequenced on the Illumina HiSeq platform with custom primers. On the authors' methods: MiGEC was used to process raw reads and extract unique molecular identifiers, and MiXCR was used to find CDR3 positions. For each individual, recombination models were inferred using an EM algorithm with the repgenHMM and IGoR tools. The analysis of shared clonotypes was done with the tcR package in R, with sharing normalized by the product of cloneset sizes. Out-of-frame nonproductive sequences were analyzed to study raw recombination free of thymic and clonal selection effects. The raw public reads went through TCRdb reprocessing: fastp at Q25, MiXCR clone calling, in-frame beta chains kept. Identical CDR3 protein sequences are pooled into one entry, listed with their most common genes and DNA. TCRdb assigned the V and J calls; the authors' analysis was not used. The sample table contains around 690,000 distinct CDR3 sequences; only one count was recorded for over 20% of them. The ten top clones hold 4% to 5.5% of the sample.

Every donor in the study was a healthy Caucasian. The twin cohort consisted of three pairs of female monozygotic twins, all aged roughly 18 to 29 years. Peripheral blood mononuclear cells were used as the source from which RNA for TCR libraries was isolated. What the work shows at the level of the full study, not this receptor alone: Excess twin sharing in beta out-of-frame sequences was weaker because fewer shared sequences lowered the signal-to-noise ratio. Invariant T cells such as MAIT and iNKT could partly confound zero-insertion analyses, though diverse VJ usage argued against this for most clonotypes. Compared with coincidental sharing between unrelated individuals, out-of-frame TCR alpha sequences shared between twins showed an excess of sequences with low generation probability. Fewer insertions were carried by abundant cord blood beta clonotypes, a similar but weaker trend appeared in young adult naive repertoires, and no such trend appeared in memory repertoires. Because the same donors could not be followed over many years, the conclusions relied on cross-sectional statistical analysis. Out-of-frame TCR alpha sharing in monozygotic twins was systematically underestimated by recombination models, whereas sharing between unrelated individuals was in agreement with the recombination models.

In the case of this clonotype: No antigen is known for it. The input lacks base qualities; no much larger clone sits a single base away.

The same sample was also studied in work on T cells expressing NK-cell markers. That second report states: Three sorted T-cell subsets (CD3+CD56+NKG2C+, CD3+CD56+NKG2C- and CD3+CD56-NKG2C+) from fewer than 10 donors had their TCR beta-chain repertoires profiled. Among the eight sequenced donors, only one was HCMV-seronegative, while the other seven were HCMV-seropositive. In several experiments an anti-gammadeltaTCR antibody was added to restrict sorting to alphabetaTCR-expressing T cells. For several donors, the dominant CD3+CD56+NKG2C+ clonotypes were among the top 10 CD8+ clonotypes and accounted for 1.0-7.0% of CD8+ T cells. Those dominant clonotypes were again the most abundant among CD3+CD56-NKG2C+ cells in a handful of donors, at roughly 28.3-60.1%. It remained unclear whether the expanded NKG2C-expressing T cell clones were specific for HCMV antigens. The study sequenced eight donors, all healthy volunteers chosen at random: three men and five women. To determine HCMV serostatus, a commercial ELISA kit was used to detect HCMV-specific IgG in serum. For about six donors, bulk peripheral blood T-cell repertoires were additionally sequenced from unsorted PBMC. MIGEC handled demultiplexing of the reads and grouping by UMI, while MiTCR was used to assemble and quantify clonotypes. Only TCR cDNA sequences supported by at least two reads were kept to exclude erroneous sequences. The tcR package was used for downstream repertoire analysis, and clonotypes were matched between fractions using CDR3 nucleotide sequence together with V segment. VDJmatch was used to annotate antigen specificity against VDJdb, with one amino acid substitution in CDR3 allowed.

The TCR sequence derives from a woman between 18 and 29 years old in good health. What was sequenced was PBMCs. Here the chain combines TRBV7-9 and TRBJ2-1; the D region possibly corresponds to TRBD2 (6 bases align). Read as DNA, the sequence is TGTGCCAGCAGCTCTTTAGTGGGACTCAGCCCCTACAATGAGCAGTTCTTC. This is translated as CASSSLVGLSPYNEQFF.